The clone carrying this TCR beta chain appeared a single time. Germline values: CDR1 GTSNPN, CDR2 SVGIG (reference sequence). Trimming left V 2 bases short and J 10 bases short, with 9 bases between. The CDR3 has 12 amino acids. Authors' processing steps: For nucleated cells, counts were estimated from reference gene primer amplification. Repertoires were generated with immunoSEQ multiplex PCR, while TCRdb's copy carries only in-frame clones and drops some. The V and J calls and clone size are taken from that table; D and trimming were inferred from the DNA. The table has 90,000 to 100,000 clones, roughly four fifths seen once; the top ten hold around 4.4%. This record belongs to a study of blood T cell repertoires in COVID-19. In the study overall: Material from acute and convalescent COVID-19 was sourced from the United States, Italy and Spain. Sources were T cells, B-cell-depleted T cells, or PBMCs; the material itself was cDNA or gDNA.

This sequence joins TRBV30 and TRBJ1-6; D remains unclear. The sequence came from a man in his 60s with acute or convalescent COVID-19. Material: peripheral blood. The CDR3 DNA follows: TGTGCCTGGAGTACCTCCGGGTCACCCCTCCACTTT. Amino acids: CAWSTSGSPLHF.